A single sample gave rise to the 19 T cell receptor beta chains below, sequenced in a study of vaccination and CD4 T cells after COVID-19 (dated by TCRdb to about 2022). Read against the paper, the sample's treatment or condition label means: approximately nine-day PBMC culture with coronavirus spike peptide pools or control peptides (ViraFEST assay). Which antigens these TCRs recognize remains unknown. Library preparation used PCR. Sequencing took place on an Illumina iSeq 100. DNA from cultured CD4+ T cells underwent TCR sequencing with the Oncomine TCR Beta short-read assay at the Johns Hopkins FTIC core. The public reads were quality trimmed at Q25 with fastp and then assembled into clones with MiXCR by TCRdb, keeping productive beta chains. Rows with one shared CDR3 protein collapse into an entry with the most common genes and DNA. Across this sample there are 12,000 or so distinct CDR3 sequences, with approximately 60% seen only once. The top ten clones comprise 22% of the sample.

The sample taken for sequencing was CD4+ T cells from blood, cultured in vitro. Source of these receptors: a human donor who had recovered from COVID-19.

V is TRBV7-9 and J is TRBJ2-3, with D maybe TRBD1 (5 bases). The V and J ends lost 2 bases and 3 bases respectively, with 15 bases between them. The germline V gene encodes CDR1 SEHNR and CDR2 FQNEAQ (reference sequence). This CDR3 has 16 amino acids. The DNA of the CDR3 is TGTGCCAGCAGCTTATTTGACAGACGAATAACAGATACGCAGTATTTT. As protein: CASSLFDRRITDTQYF.

The chain couples TRBV11-2 to TRBJ2-5; 12 positions match TRBD2. Germline V gene data show CDR1 as SGHAT and CDR2 as FQNNGV. The V gene end was trimmed by 5 bases and the J gene end by 4 bases; junction bases not matched to a gene: 8. The CDR3 runs 16 residues. This CDR3 is CASSATLAGGIETQYF. As DNA, the CDR3 is TGTGCCAGCAGCGCAACACTAGCGGGAGGCATAGAGACCCAGTACTTC.

V and J are TRBV10-3 and TRBJ2-7, with TRBD1 matching over 10 bases. CDR3 length: 13 residues. The ends lost 7 bases at V and 3 bases at J; junction bases unmatched: 3. Germline V gives CDR1 ENHRY, CDR2 SYGVKD. CDR3 protein: CAIKGQGNYEQYF. DNA for the CDR3: TGTGCCATCAAGGGACAGGGGAACTACGAGCAGTACTTC.

The V gene is TRBV11-2, the J gene TRBJ2-1; weak D call: TRBD2 (6 bases). The CDR3 extends over 16 amino acids. V was shortened by 1 base and J by 1 base, with 11 bases between the two germline ends. Per germline, CDR1 SGHAT and CDR2 FQNNGV. DNA of the CDR3: TGTGCCAGCAGCTTAGGGGGGGTAGGGTCCTACAATGAGCAGTTCTTC. Translation: CASSLGGVGSYNEQFF.

This sequence joins TRBV6-1 and TRBJ2-2; D may be TRBD2 (6 bases). CDR1 MNHNS and CDR2 SASEGT come from the germline V gene. V lost 1 base and J lost 5, with 8 bases in between. The CDR3 has 14 amino acids. The CDR3 coding sequence is TGTGCCAGCAGTGAAGTCGGGGGTACCGGGGAGCTGTTTTTT. Protein: CASSEVGGTGELFF.

This chain uses TRBV21-1 with TRBJ1-5; the DNA was not compared with TRBD1, the D call given in the table. TRBV21-1 is a documented pseudogene. The length of the CDR3 is 17 residues. The CDR3 is CASTQRGPKPFNQPQHF. The CDR3 DNA sequence: TGTGCCAGCACCCAGAGGGGGCCTAAGCCTTTCAATCAGCCCCAGCATTTT.

The chain couples TRBV6-1 to TRBJ1-5, with D tentatively TRBD1 (5 bases). The length of the CDR3 is 12 residues. Germline lookup yields CDR1 MNHNS and CDR2 SASEGT. V was trimmed by 6 bases and J by 5 bases, leaving 8 bases between them. The CDR3 loop reads CASRAGYQPQHF. The CDR3 nucleotides read TGTGCCAGCAGGGCAGGGTATCAGCCCCAGCATTTT.

The J gene is TRBJ2-1, the V gene TRBV20-1; 10 bases fit TRBD2. V shed 3 bases and J 9 bases; nucleotides not matched to a gene: 11. This CDR3 has 15 amino acids. CDR1 is DFQATT, CDR2 SNEGSKA, per germline (reference sequence). The CDR3 bases are TGCAGTGCTAGTGGATCCCTAGCGGGAGAGGTTGAGCAGTTCTTC. Amino acids: CSASGSLAGEVEQFF.

V is TRBV20-1 and J is TRBJ2-1; no firm D call. Germline assignment: CDR1 DFQATT and CDR2 SNEGSKA (reference sequence). V was trimmed by 2 bases and J by 0 bases, leaving 14 bases between them. This CDR3 spans 16 amino acids. The CDR3 nucleotides are TGCAGTGCTAGACCTAGGCGGTCCCGCTCCTACAATGAGCAGTTCTTC. It specifies CSARPRRSRSYNEQFF.

The chain is built from TRBV7-9 and TRBJ2-1, with D perhaps matching TRBD2 (5 bases). In germline, CDR1 is SEHNR, CDR2 FQNEAQ (reference sequence). This CDR3 has 13 residues. Deletions cut 1 base from V and 9 bases from J, with 10 bases between. The CDR3, as DNA: TGTGCCAGCAGCTTAGAGGTTAGCGTTGAGCAGTTCTTC. As protein: CASSLEVSVEQFF.

The V gene is TRBV19, the J gene TRBJ2-1; 8 nucleotides align to TRBD2. CDR3 size: 16 residues. Germline CDR1 reads LNHDA; CDR2 reads SQIVND (reference sequence). V shed 3 bases and J 8 bases; nucleotides not matched to a gene: 12. CDR3 protein: CASSMGIAGSWDEQFF. CDR3 coding DNA: TGTGCCAGTAGTATGGGAATAGCGGGGTCTTGGGATGAGCAGTTCTTC.

The chain joins TRBV28 to TRBJ1-5, with a tentative D call TRBD1 (6 bases). Trimming removed 5 bases at V and 7 bases at J, with 15 bases between. There are 14 residues in the CDR3. Germline V gene sequence: CDR1 MDHEN, CDR2 SYDVKM. CDR3 bases: TGTGCCAGCAGTGTAGGGGGTTTGGGGCAGCCCCAGCATTTT. Residues: CASSVGGLGQPQHF.

This chain uses TRBV14 with TRBJ2-7, with D possibly matching TRBD2 (5 bases). Germline V lookup: CDR1 SGHDN, CDR2 FVKESK. V dropped 3 bases and J dropped 4 bases, with 10 bases sitting between them. CDR3 length equals 13 residues. CDR3 loop: CASSHGKWYEQYF. CDR3 sequence (DNA): TGTGCCAGCAGCCACGGGAAGTGGTACGAGCAGTACTTC.

There are a few counts of this clonotype. The chain links TRBV27 to TRBJ1-6; D not certain. The CDR3 has 13 amino acids. The V gene lost 5 bases and the J gene lost 11 bases, with 13 bases spanning the gap. Germline assignment: CDR1 MNHEY and CDR2 SMNVEV (reference sequence). CDR3 nucleotides: TGTGCCAGCAGTACTGGGCCCCAAACACCCCTCCACTTT. As protein: CASSTGPQTPLHF.

This chain links TRBV27 with TRBJ2-2, with TRBD2 matching over 14 bases. V trimming: 1 base; J trimming: 0 bases; junction bases outside the gene matches: 4. Germline V lookup: CDR1 MNHEY, CDR2 SMNVEV (reference sequence). This CDR3 is 19 amino acids long. CDR3 sequence (DNA): TGTGCCAGCAGTTTATTGGGACTAGCGGGAGTGGCGAACACCGGGGAGCTGTTTTTT. Translating it yields CASSLLGLAGVANTGELFF.

The rearrangement joins TRBV28 to TRBJ1-1; D perhaps matches TRBD1 (6 bases). The CDR3 totals 15 residues. Per germline, CDR1 MDHEN and CDR2 SYDVKM. Trimming took off 5 bases at V and 5 bases at J, with 18 bases between the two ends. CDR3 in amino acids: CASSPTGLGWTEAFF. The CDR3 region has the DNA TGTGCCAGCAGTCCGACAGGCCTAGGGTGGACTGAAGCTTTCTTT.

This chain links TRBV7-2 with TRBJ2-5; a possible D gene is TRBD2 (5 bases). Per germline, CDR1 SGHTA and CDR2 FQGNSA. V shed 5 bases and J shed 1 base, with 11 bases lying between them. The CDR3 spans 14 residues. In nucleotides, the CDR3 is TGTGCCAGCAGCCGAGAGCGGACCCAAGAGACCCAGTACTTC. This encodes CASSRERTQETQYF.

This clonotype was observed a handful of times. The J gene is TRBJ2-4, the V gene TRBV28, with TRBD1 as a possible D gene (6 bases). Germline CDR1 MDHEN, CDR2 SYDVKM. The CDR3 loop spans 13 amino acids. Trimming removed 6 bases at V and 7 bases at J, with 13 bases between. For the CDR3, the DNA is TGTGCCAGCAGGCAGGGGCTAAGGAACATTCAGTACTTC. Amino acid sequence: CASRQGLRNIQYF.

This clonotype has a single count. The chain has TRBV19 and TRBJ1-1; 8 bases map to TRBD1. The V and J ends lost 0 bases and 9 bases, in that order; junction bases with no gene match: 6. The length of the CDR3 is 14 residues. Germline V CDR1 and CDR2: LNHDA, SQIVND (reference sequence). In DNA, the CDR3 is TGTGCCAGTAGTATAGATCCTAGACAGGGGAAAGCTTTCTTT. It codes for CASSIDPRQGKAFF.